This T cell receptor (beta chain) was identified during a study of cytomegalovirus exposure and HLA in healthy donors. PCR amplification relied on 60 Vbeta primers (plus 13 Jbeta primers). Generated by immunoSEQ multiplex PCR, the TCRdb table keeps only in-frame clones and is missing some. The repertoire holds fewer than 250,000 clones, with around 86% as singletons. The specimen sequenced was PBMCs. The clonotype comes from a woman between 45 and 60 years old in good health and CMV-seropositive.

CDR3 amino acids: CSVEADTDTQYF. The CDR3 DNA is TGCAGCGTTGAGGCTGACACAGATACGCAGTATTTT. The chain combines TRBV29-1 with TRBJ2-3; D unclear. This CDR3 is 12 amino acids long. The germline CDR1 and CDR2 sequences are SQVTM and ANQGSEA. The V and J ends lost 3 bases and 2 bases respectively, with 6 bases between them.